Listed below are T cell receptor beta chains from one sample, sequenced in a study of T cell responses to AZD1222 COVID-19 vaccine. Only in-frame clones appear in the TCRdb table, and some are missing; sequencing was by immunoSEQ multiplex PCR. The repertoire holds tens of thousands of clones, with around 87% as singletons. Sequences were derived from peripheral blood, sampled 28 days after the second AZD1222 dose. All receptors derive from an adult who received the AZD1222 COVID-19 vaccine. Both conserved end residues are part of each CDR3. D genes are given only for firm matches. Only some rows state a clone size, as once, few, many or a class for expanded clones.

CDR3aa: CASSFLPGDSRGEKLFF; CDR3nt: TGTGCCAGCAGTTTCCTGCCCGGGGACAGTCGCGGTGAAAAACTGTTTTTT; v_gene: TRBV27; d_gene: TRBD1; j_gene: TRBJ1-4; abundance: -
CDR3aa: CASSEWWLNTGELFF; CDR3nt: TGTGCCAGCAGTGAATGGTGGTTGAACACCGGGGAGCTGTTTTTT; v_gene: TRBV6-1; d_gene: -; j_gene: TRBJ2-2; abundance: -
CDR3aa: CSVFDRGANTEAFF; CDR3nt: TGCAGCGTTTTTGACAGGGGCGCGAACACTGAAGCTTTCTTT; v_gene: TRBV29-1; d_gene: TRBD1; j_gene: TRBJ1-1; abundance: -
CDR3aa: CASSLSRFSNQPQHF; CDR3nt: TGTGCCAGCAGTTTATCCCGTTTTAGCAATCAGCCCCAGCATTTT; v_gene: TRBV28; d_gene: -; j_gene: TRBJ1-5; abundance: few
CDR3aa: CASSSGVKPQHF; CDR3nt: TGTGCCAGCAGTTCCGGGGTTAAGCCCCAGCATTTT; v_gene: TRBV28; d_gene: -; j_gene: TRBJ1-5; abundance: -
CDR3aa: CASSLIERETQYF; CDR3nt: TGTGCCAGCAGTTTAATAGAGAGGGAGACCCAGTACTTC; v_gene: TRBV27; d_gene: -; j_gene: TRBJ2-5; abundance: -
CDR3aa: CASSSTGDGPQYF; CDR3nt: TGCGCCAGCAGCTCTACAGGGGATGGGCCCCAGTACTTC; v_gene: TRBV5-1; d_gene: TRBD1; j_gene: TRBJ2-5; abundance: -
CDR3aa: CASSPYTRGKGYEQYF; CDR3nt: TGCGCCAGCAGCCCCTATACGAGGGGCAAAGGCTACGAGCAGTACTTC; v_gene: TRBV4-1; d_gene: -; j_gene: TRBJ2-7; abundance: -
CDR3aa: CASILGTAIGGNTIYF; CDR3nt: TGTGCCAGCATCCTCGGGACAGCCATAGGAGGAAACACCATATATTTT; v_gene: TRBV11-2; d_gene: TRBD1; j_gene: TRBJ1-3; abundance: -
CDR3aa: CASSQERGQGGHGYTF; CDR3nt: TGTGCCAGCAGCCAAGAGCGTGGTCAAGGCGGTCATGGCTACACCTTC; v_gene: TRBV3-1/TRBV3-2; d_gene: -; j_gene: TRBJ1-2; abundance: -
CDR3aa: CASSKFGVDTQYF; CDR3nt: TGTGCCAGCAGCAAGTTCGGAGTAGATACGCAGTATTTT; v_gene: TRBV3-1/TRBV3-2; d_gene: -; j_gene: TRBJ2-3; abundance: -
CDR3aa: CASSQGIAAQTPNANYGYTF; CDR3nt: TGCGCCAGCAGCCAAGGTATCGCGGCCCAAACTCCCAACGCCAACTATGGCTACACCTTC; v_gene: TRBV4-1; d_gene: -; j_gene: TRBJ1-2; abundance: -
CDR3aa: CASSLEELDEQFF; CDR3nt: TGTGCCAGCAGCTTAGAAGAGTTGGATGAGCAGTTCTTC; v_gene: TRBV7-2; d_gene: -; j_gene: TRBJ2-1; abundance: -
CDR3aa: CASSISGAGGYTF; CDR3nt: TGTGCCAGTAGTATCTCCGGGGCGGGCGGCTACACCTTC; v_gene: TRBV19; d_gene: -; j_gene: TRBJ1-2; abundance: -
CDR3aa: CAWSRGLNYGYTF; CDR3nt: TGTGCCTGGAGTAGGGGGCTTAACTATGGCTACACCTTC; v_gene: TRBV30; d_gene: TRBD1; j_gene: TRBJ1-2; abundance: -
CDR3aa: CASSLGQGHAEAFF; CDR3nt: TGTGCCAGCAGCTTAGGACAGGGACATGCTGAAGCTTTCTTT; v_gene: TRBV13; d_gene: -; j_gene: TRBJ1-1; abundance: -
CDR3aa: CASSIPMGQGGTEAFF; CDR3nt: TGTGCCAGCAGCATACCTATGGGACAGGGGGGCACTGAAGCTTTCTTT; v_gene: TRBV11-2; d_gene: TRBD1; j_gene: TRBJ1-1; abundance: -
CDR3aa: CASSLEPGQGSGYTF; CDR3nt: TGCGCCAGCAGCTTGGAACCCGGCCAGGGCAGTGGCTACACCTTC; v_gene: TRBV5-1; d_gene: -; j_gene: TRBJ1-2; abundance: -
CDR3aa: CASSNQGSSYEQYF; CDR3nt: TGTGCCAGCAGCAACCAGGGAAGCTCCTACGAGCAGTACTTC; v_gene: TRBV9; d_gene: -; j_gene: TRBJ2-7; abundance: once
CDR3aa: CASDRDGRRKLFF; CDR3nt: TGTGCCAGCGACCGGGACGGTAGGCGGAAACTGTTTTTT; v_gene: TRBV6-5; d_gene: -; j_gene: TRBJ1-4; abundance: -
CDR3aa: CSAGGNEKLFF; CDR3nt: TGCAGCGCTGGGGGCAATGAAAAACTGTTTTTT; v_gene: TRBV20-1; d_gene: -; j_gene: TRBJ1-4; abundance: -
CDR3aa: CATGQGTGELFF; CDR3nt: TGTGCCACCGGACAGGGAACCGGGGAGCTGTTTTTT; v_gene: TRBV2; d_gene: TRBD1; j_gene: TRBJ2-2; abundance: -
CDR3aa: CAISGVSERMNTEAFF; CDR3nt: TGTGCCATCAGCGGAGTGTCCGAAAGGATGAACACTGAAGCTTTCTTT; v_gene: TRBV10-3; d_gene: -; j_gene: TRBJ1-1; abundance: -
CDR3aa: CASSGAFGQGTYEQYF; CDR3nt: TGTGCCAGCAGTGGCGCCTTTGGGCAGGGAACCTACGAGCAGTACTTC; v_gene: TRBV25-1; d_gene: -; j_gene: TRBJ2-7; abundance: -
CDR3aa: CAGRGEKLFF; CDR3nt: TGTGCCGGACGCGGGGAAAAACTGTTTTTT; v_gene: TRBV2; d_gene: -; j_gene: TRBJ1-4; abundance: -
CDR3aa: CASSPMGGGGEQYF; CDR3nt: TGTGCCAGCAGCCCTATGGGGGGGGGCGGCGAGCAGTACTTC; v_gene: TRBV9; d_gene: -; j_gene: TRBJ2-7; abundance: -
CDR3aa: CASSQGRTNTGELFF; CDR3nt: TGTGCCAGCAGTCAAGGACGGACAAACACCGGGGAGCTGTTTTTT; v_gene: TRBV3-1/TRBV3-2; d_gene: -; j_gene: TRBJ2-2; abundance: -
CDR3aa: CANGTGSTDTQYF; CDR3nt: TGTGCCAACGGGACAGGCAGCACAGATACGCAGTATTTT; v_gene: TRBV2; d_gene: TRBD1; j_gene: TRBJ2-3; abundance: -
CDR3aa: CASSDVFRRSYNEQFF; CDR3nt: TGTGCCAGCAGTGACGTCTTCCGGCGCTCCTACAATGAGCAGTTCTTC; v_gene: TRBV6-4; d_gene: -; j_gene: TRBJ2-1; abundance: -
CDR3aa: CASSLGGQGNTEAFF; CDR3nt: TGCGCCAGCAGCTTGGGTGGACAGGGAAACACTGAAGCTTTCTTT; v_gene: TRBV5-1; d_gene: TRBD1; j_gene: TRBJ1-1; abundance: -